Shown below are 12 T cell receptor beta chains from a single sample sequenced in a study of blood T cell repertoires in COVID-19. The protocol was immunoSEQ multiplex PCR, while the TCRdb copy is restricted to in-frame clones and leaves out a portion. The table has 50,000 to 60,000 clones, about 88% seen once. What was sequenced was peripheral blood. The source of these receptors is a man aged 55 to 70 with acute or convalescent COVID-19.

The chain joins TRBV11-2 to TRBJ2-7, with a tentative D call TRBD1 (6 bases). V was clipped by 3 bases and J by 3 bases, with 9 bases between them. Germline CDR1 SGHAT, CDR2 FQNNGV. There are 13 residues in the CDR3. CDR3 in DNA: TGTGCCAGCAGCTTGGACAGTAGCTACGAGCAGTACTTC. It yields the protein CASSLDSSYEQYF.

The gene calls are TRBV29-1 and TRBJ2-7; 8 bases align to TRBD1. The CDR3 is made up of 11 amino acids. The V segment lost 7 bases and the J segment 3 bases; nucleotides outside the gene matches: 2. Per the germline V gene, CDR1 is SQVTM and CDR2 is ANQGSEA. In DNA, the CDR3 is TGCAGCGGGGGACAGGACTACGAGCAGTACTTC. It translates to CSGGQDYEQYF.

This chain joins TRBV4-1 and TRBJ1-1; 8 bases are shared with TRBD1. Germline trimming cut 5 bases from V and 1 base from J; bases unmatched to any gene: 6. The CDR3 runs 15 residues. CDR1 and CDR2 (germline): MGHRA, YSYEKL. The CDR3 nucleotides are TGCGCCAGCAGCGAGGCAGGGGGCAAGAACACTGAAGCTTTCTTT. The encoded protein is CASSEAGGKNTEAFF.

The V gene is TRBV5-1, the J gene TRBJ2-3, with TRBD2 matching 14 bases. J gave up 6 bases and V 4 bases, and 7 bases lay outside the gene matches. The CDR3 is made up of 16 amino acids. Per germline, CDR1 SGHRS and CDR2 YFSETQ. CDR3 sequence (DNA): TGCGCCAGCAGCCCCGGACTAGCGGGGGGCAGGGATACGCAGTATTTT. As protein: CASSPGLAGGRDTQYF.

This clone came up a few times. This rearrangement joins TRBV7-8 to TRBJ2-7; D is possibly TRBD1 (5 bases). This CDR3 region has 14 residues. Deletions cut 5 bases from V and 6 bases from J, with 17 bases between. Germline CDR1 is SGHVS and CDR2 is FQNEAQ. The CDR3 loop is CASSLIQGSREQYF. In DNA form, the CDR3 reads TGTGCCAGCAGCCTAATCCAGGGATCGCGCGAGCAGTACTTC. The whole variable domain, remainder taken from reference TRBV7-8 and TRBJ2-7, is GAGVSQSPRYKVAKRGQDVALRCDPISGHVSLFWYQQALGQGPEFLTYFQNEAQLDKSGLPSDRFFAERPEGSVSTLKIQRTQQEDSAVYLCASSLIQGSREQYFGPGTRLTVT.

This clone occurred once. This chain uses TRBV5-1 with TRBJ2-1; tentatively, D is TRBD1 (6 bases). This CDR3 comprises 15 residues. CDR1 and CDR2 from the germline V gene are SGHRS and YFSETQ. V lost 0 bases and J lost 6, with 13 bases in between. Here the CDR3 reads CASSLVGQYFNEQFF. CDR3 nucleotides: TGCGCCAGCAGCTTGGTTGGACAGTATTTCAATGAGCAGTTCTTC.

The chain is built from TRBV5-1 and TRBJ1-2; D may be TRBD1 (6 bases). The CDR3 is 15 amino acids. Germline V lookup: CDR1 SGHRS, CDR2 YFSETQ. Trimming pared 3 bases from V and 0 bases from J, leaving 12 bases between. This CDR3 is CASSWGQGANYGYTF. CDR3 in DNA: TGCGCCAGCAGCTGGGGGCAGGGAGCTAACTATGGCTACACCTTC.

This rearrangement joins TRBV7-2 to TRBJ2-3, with 7 bases fitting TRBD2. The CDR3 length is 16 residues. In germline, CDR1 is SGHTA, CDR2 FQGNSA. Germline trimming cut 2 bases from V and 0 bases from J; bases unmatched to any gene: 5. The DNA for the CDR3 is TGTGCCAGCAGCTTAAGGGGCGGGGGTAGCACAGATACGCAGTATTTT. Encoded protein: CASSLRGGGSTDTQYF. The complete variable domain, with remaining parts taken from reference TRBV7-2 and TRBJ2-3, reads GAGVSQSPSNKVTEKGKDVELRCDPISGHTALYWYRQSLGQGLEFLIYFQGNSAPDKSGLPSDRFSAERTGGSVSTLTIQRTQQEDSAVYLCASSLRGGGSTDTQYFGPGTRLTVL.

The rearrangement joins TRBV20-1 to TRBJ2-5, with 9 bases lining up with TRBD1. The CDR3 extends over 14 amino acids. V shed 3 bases, J shed 1 base, and the junction held 3 bases outside the gene matches. Germline loops: CDR1 DFQATT, CDR2 SNEGSKA (reference sequence). The CDR3 sequence: CSASPTGGQETQYF. The CDR3 DNA sequence: TGCAGTGCTAGTCCGACAGGGGGCCAAGAGACCCAGTACTTC.

This clone was detected only a few times. The chain combines TRBV5-1 with TRBJ2-4; 7 bases align to TRBD2. This CDR3 contains 17 residues. CDR1 is SGHRS, CDR2 YFSETQ, per germline. Trimming removed 0 bases from V and 7 bases from J; junction bases left unmatched: 13. CDR3 protein: CASSLAGGMGTANIQYF. For the CDR3, the DNA is TGCGCCAGCAGCTTGGCCGGGGGGATGGGGACCGCCAACATTCAGTACTTC.

The chain recombines TRBV5-5 with TRBJ2-7; D is perhaps TRBD1 (6 bases). Trimming pared 0 bases from V and 2 bases from J, leaving 15 bases between. The CDR3 totals 16 residues. Germline V gene lookup returns CDR1 SGHKS and CDR2 YYEKEE (reference sequence). CDR3 coding DNA: TGTGCCAGCAGCTTGGGTCAGGGGCAAACTACCTACGAGCAGTACTTC. Protein sequence: CASSLGQGQTTYEQYF.

The genes are TRBV19 and TRBJ1-6, with 8 bases lining up with TRBD1. V trimming: 3 bases; J trimming: 7 bases; junction bases outside the gene matches: 5. Per the germline V gene, CDR1 is LNHDA and CDR2 is SQIVND (reference sequence). The CDR3 length is 15 residues. The CDR3 reads CASSIDRQGNSPLHF. CDR3 nucleotide sequence: TGTGCCAGTAGTATCGATCGACAGGGGAATTCACCCCTCCACTTT.